One sample yielded the 31 T cell receptor beta chains listed below, sequenced in a study of identical twins. One entry per CDR3 protein, called by TCRdb with MiXCR from the 5' RACE reads. The top ten hold 0.48% of the sample, which has 540,000 or so distinct CDR3 sequences, approximately 20% seen once. These same records also appear under a second study, on yellow fever vaccine responses in identical twins.

The sequenced sample was CD4+ T cells sorted from blood. Every receptor here comes from a woman aged 18-29 years in good health.

CDR3 in amino acids: CASSYSHGTGYNEQFF. The CDR3 coding sequence is TGTGCCAGCAGTTACTCCCACGGGACAGGGTACAATGAGCAGTTCTTC. The chain uses TRBV6-5 and TRBJ2-1; 9 bases are a match to TRBD1. The V and J ends lost 0 bases and 4 bases, in that order; junction bases with no gene match: 4. This CDR3 comprises 16 residues. CDR1 and CDR2 from the germline V gene are MNHEY and SVGAGI.

This chain links TRBV2 with TRBJ2-3, with 11 positions matching TRBD2. This CDR3 region has 15 residues. V dropped 6 bases and J dropped 2; count of bases not matched to a gene: 4. From germline, CDR1 is SNHLY and CDR2 FYNNEI. CDR3 coding DNA: TGTGCCAGCAGGGGACTAGCGGCGATCACAGATACGCAGTATTTT. Translated, it gives CASRGLAAITDTQYF.

This sequence joins TRBV20-1 and TRBJ2-3; a weak D match, TRBD2 (5 bases). Germline CDR1 and CDR2: DFQATT and SNEGSKA (reference sequence). The CDR3 is 14 residues long. The chain's CDR3 is CSAPAVSSTDTQYF. The CDR3 DNA is TGCAGCGCCCCAGCGGTCTCTAGCACAGATACGCAGTATTTT.

The rearrangement links TRBV7-6 to TRBJ2-2; 13 bases fit TRBD2. This CDR3 contains 16 residues. The V gene's germline CDR1 is SGHVS and CDR2 FNYEAQ. V lost 5 bases and J lost 6; bases outside the gene matches: 6. Here the CDR3 DNA reads TGTGCCAGCAGCAGACTAGCGGGGGGAACTGCCGGGGAGCTGTTTTTT. This gives the protein CASSRLAGGTAGELFF.

V and J are TRBV27 and TRBJ2-3; 9 bases are shared with TRBD1. CDR1 is MNHEY and CDR2 is SMNVEV in the germline V gene (reference sequence). Germline trimming cut 5 bases from V and 8 bases from J; bases unmatched to any gene: 14. The CDR3 is 16 amino acids. CDR3 DNA: TGTGCCAGCAGTCTGTCCGGGACAGGGCTCATCGGTACGCAGTATTTT. This codes for CASSLSGTGLIGTQYF.

V usage is TRBV12-3 or TRBV12-4 and J usage is TRBJ2-7; tentatively, D is TRBD2 (6 bases). The length of the CDR3 is 16 residues. The V gene lost 6 bases and the J gene lost 1 base, with 19 bases spanning the gap. CDR3 sequence: CASSPAGGKGSYEQYF. CDR3 sequence (DNA): TGTGCCAGCAGCCCGGCAGGCGGGAAGGGGTCCTACGAGCAGTACTTC.

This clonotype was picked up a small number of times. The gene calls are TRBV27 and TRBJ1-2; the match to TRBD1 covers 7 bases. This CDR3 has 14 residues. Germline V gives CDR1 MNHEY, CDR2 SMNVEV (reference sequence). The trim removed 0 bases at V and 8 bases at J, leaving 6 bases unmatched. The CDR3 is CASSLSDRVRGYTF. Written as DNA, the CDR3 is TGTGCCAGCAGTTTATCCGACAGGGTGAGGGGCTACACCTTC.

V is TRBV7-6 and J is TRBJ1-1; a weak D match, TRBD1 (6 bases). Germline assignment: CDR1 SGHVS and CDR2 FNYEAQ. V was clipped by 1 base and J by 7 bases, with 10 bases between them. This CDR3 has 13 residues. The CDR3, as DNA: TGTGCCAGCAGCTTAGGCAGGGGAGGTGAAGCTTTCTTT. Translated, it gives CASSLGRGGEAFF.

The chain has TRBV27 and TRBJ2-1, with 10 bases fitting TRBD2. CDR1 and CDR2 (germline): MNHEY, SMNVEV (reference sequence). CDR3 length equals 17 residues. Trimming at V came to 1 base and at J to 9 bases, leaving 12 bases not matched to a gene. The CDR3 DNA is TGTGCCAGCAGTTTATTTGGCCTAGCGGGAGACGGGAGTGAGCAGTTCTTC. It translates to CASSLFGLAGDGSEQFF.

V usage is TRBV20-1 and J usage is TRBJ2-3, with D perhaps TRBD2 (6 bases). V lost 1 base and J 7 bases, leaving 12 bases between the germline ends. Germline loops: CDR1 DFQATT, CDR2 SNEGSKA (reference sequence). The CDR3 runs to 13 residues. The CDR3 loop is CSARGPGGNTQYF. CDR3 bases: TGCAGTGCTAGAGGACCCGGGGGAAATACGCAGTATTTT.

This chain connects TRBV5-1 to TRBJ2-2, with D perhaps being TRBD1 or TRBD2 (5 bases each). This CDR3 is 15 amino acids long. From germline, CDR1 is SGHRS and CDR2 YFSETQ. With 4 bases removed from V and 2 bases from J, the gap between germline ends came to 12 bases. CDR3 loop: CASSKGTINTGELFF. CDR3 DNA sequence: TGCGCCAGCAGCAAAGGGACGATCAACACCGGGGAGCTGTTTTTT.

The V and J genes are TRBV7-6 and TRBJ2-3; a possible D gene is TRBD2 (6 bases). V was pared by 5 bases and J by 2 bases, with 14 bases between. Germline V gene lookup returns CDR1 SGHVS and CDR2 FNYEAQ. CDR3 length equals 15 residues. The CDR3 loop is CASSPRLGDTDTQYF. The CDR3 region has the DNA TGTGCCAGCAGCCCCCGACTAGGAGACACAGATACGCAGTATTTT. The full variable domain, completed using reference TRBV7-6 and TRBJ2-3, is GAGVSQSPRYKVTKRGQDVALRCDPISGHVSLYWYRQALGQGPEFLTYFNYEAQQDKSGLPNDRFSAERPEGSISTLTIQRTEQRDSAMYRCASSPRLGDTDTQYFGPGTRLTVL.

This clonotype turned up a few times. This chain uses TRBV3-1 with TRBJ1-1; D ambiguous. The germline V gene encodes CDR1 LGHDT and CDR2 YNNKEL (reference sequence). Trimming left V 4 bases short and J 3 bases short, with 9 bases between. The CDR3 length is 13 residues. The CDR3: CASSPYSYTEAFF. CDR3 coding DNA: TGTGCCAGCAGCCCGTACAGCTACACTGAAGCTTTCTTT.

Only a few counts were recorded for this clonotype. The rearrangement uses TRBV20-1 and TRBJ1-3; D is uncertain. This CDR3 is 12 amino acids long. In germline, CDR1 is DFQATT, CDR2 SNEGSKA (reference sequence). The ends were cut back, 2 bases at V and 4 bases at J, with 6 bases in the middle. CDR3 bases: TGCAGTGCTAGACTGTTCGGAAACACCATATATTTT. It codes for CSARLFGNTIYF.

This sequence joins TRBV2 and TRBJ1-5, with 7 bases aligning to TRBD1. V shed 10 bases and J 5 bases; nucleotides not matched to a gene: 11. This CDR3 has 14 amino acids. Per germline, CDR1 SNHLY and CDR2 FYNNEI. The CDR3 DNA reads as TGTGCCACCGGGCGACAGGGAGGTGATCAGCCCCAGCATTTT. This sequence encodes CATGRQGGDQPQHF.

The chain links TRBV20-1 to TRBJ1-1, with no clear D. There are 13 residues in the CDR3. V dropped 2 bases and J dropped 5 bases, with 12 bases sitting between them. The germline CDR1 and CDR2 sequences are DFQATT and SNEGSKA (reference sequence). CDR3 sequence: CSARPPDVTEAFF. CDR3 in DNA: TGCAGTGCTAGACCCCCGGATGTTACTGAAGCTTTCTTT.

This clonotype was counted between two and nine times. The rearrangement joins TRBV29-1 to TRBJ2-6; D not certain. CDR3 length equals 14 residues. The germline CDR1 and CDR2 sequences are SQVTM and ANQGSEA. Trimming pared 3 bases from V and 0 bases from J, leaving 6 bases between. In nucleotides, the CDR3 is TGCAGCGTTGATATTTCCTCTGGGGCCAACGTCCTGACTTTC. Translated, it gives CSVDISSGANVLTF.

The genes are TRBV14 and TRBJ2-1; the match to TRBD1 covers 8 bases. Losses at the gene ends were 4 bases for V and 3 bases for J; bases not matched to a gene: 8. The CDR3 spans 16 residues. The germline V gene encodes CDR1 SGHDN and CDR2 FVKESK. This chain's CDR3 is CASSRRGQADYNEQFF. DNA of the CDR3: TGTGCCAGCAGCCGTCGGGGACAGGCCGACTACAATGAGCAGTTCTTC.

The chain uses TRBV6-1 and TRBJ2-6; 10 nucleotides match TRBD1. The germline CDR1 and CDR2 sequences are MNHNS and SASEGT. Trimming took 5 bases from V and 2 from J; bases not matched to a gene: 3. The CDR3 loop spans 16 amino acids. Written as DNA, the CDR3 is TGTGCCAGCAGTACCGGGACAGGGGCTGGGGCCAACGTCCTGACTTTC. Protein sequence: CASSTGTGAGANVLTF.

This chain joins TRBV3-1 and TRBJ2-3; D is possibly TRBD1 (6 bases). The V gene's germline CDR1 is LGHDT and CDR2 YNNKEL (reference sequence). CDR3 length equals 16 residues. V gave up 4 bases and J gave up 4 bases, with 18 bases separating them. The CDR3 here is CASSRDTLSNADTQYF. The CDR3 DNA sequence: TGTGCCAGCAGCCGGGACACCCTTTCTAACGCAGATACGCAGTATTTT.

Only a few counts were recorded for this clonotype. This chain uses TRBV20-1 with TRBJ2-3; D unclear. This CDR3 has 12 amino acids. The ends were cut back, 0 bases at V and 13 bases at J, with 14 bases in the middle. Germline-derived CDR1 and CDR2 are DFQATT and SNEGSKA (reference sequence). The DNA for the CDR3 is TGCAGTGCTAGAGATTTGACCCCCCAGGAGTATTTT. This gives the protein CSARDLTPQEYF.

The V call is TRBV5-1, the J call TRBJ1-6; a weak D match, TRBD1 (5 bases). Germline values: CDR1 SGHRS, CDR2 YFSETQ. With 3 bases removed from V and 0 bases from J, the gap between germline ends came to 13 bases. The CDR3 totals 17 residues. The CDR3 loop is CASSSRDLSSYNSPLHF. In DNA form, the CDR3 reads TGCGCCAGCAGCTCGAGGGACTTGAGCTCCTATAATTCACCCCTCCACTTT. Complete variable domain (other parts from reference TRBV5-1 and TRBJ1-6): KAGVTQTPRYLIKTRGQQVTLSCSPISGHRSVSWYQQTPGQGLQFLFEYFSETQRNKGNFPGRFSGRQFSNSRSEMNVSTLELGDSALYLCASSSRDLSSYNSPLHFGNGTRLTVT.

The chain is built from TRBV6-5 and TRBJ2-5; 7 nucleotides match TRBD1. The junction had 9 bases not matched to a gene; V was cut back by 0 bases and J by 5 bases. This CDR3 comprises 16 residues. CDR1 is MNHEY, CDR2 SVGAGI, per germline. The CDR3 coding sequence is TGTGCCAGCAGTTACTCGATGAGACAGGGCTTGGAGACCCAGTACTTC. The encoded protein is CASSYSMRQGLETQYF.

This chain links TRBV28 with TRBJ2-3; the match to TRBD1 covers 7 bases. V gave up 4 bases and J gave up 1 base; unmatched junction bases: 5. Germline CDR1 and CDR2: MDHEN and SYDVKM. This CDR3 has 15 amino acids. The CDR3 region is CASSSPGTGTDTQYF. CDR3 DNA: TGTGCCAGCAGTTCTCCCGGGACAGGCACAGATACGCAGTATTTT.

V and J are TRBV5-1 and TRBJ2-1; D not certain. The ends were cut back, 4 bases at V and 0 bases at J, with 11 bases in the middle. CDR1 and CDR2 from the germline V gene are SGHRS and YFSETQ. The CDR3 is 15 amino acids. The CDR3 DNA is TGCGCCAGCAGCCAACACGAGAGCTCCTACAATGAGCAGTTCTTC. Translation: CASSQHESSYNEQFF. Filled out from reference TRBV5-1 and TRBJ2-1, the complete variable domain reads KAGVTQTPRYLIKTRGQQVTLSCSPISGHRSVSWYQQTPGQGLQFLFEYFSETQRNKGNFPGRFSGRQFSNSRSEMNVSTLELGDSALYLCASSQHESSYNEQFFGPGTRLTVL.

This chain uses TRBV5-1 with TRBJ2-5, with D possibly being TRBD1 (6 bases). The germline CDR1 and CDR2 sequences are SGHRS and YFSETQ. CDR3 length equals 11 residues. The V end was cut by 8 bases, the J end by 5 bases, with 10 bases between. CDR3 DNA sequence: TGCGCCAGTCAGGGGCTGGAGACCCAGTACTTC. It specifies CASQGLETQYF.

The V gene is TRBV5-6, the J gene TRBJ2-6; no definite D call. Germline V gene data show CDR1 as SGHDT and CDR2 as YYEEEE. CDR3 size: 15 residues. Trimming left V 0 bases short and J 2 bases short, with 6 bases between. CDR3 protein: CASSLAKAGANVLTF. The DNA for the CDR3 is TGTGCCAGCAGCTTGGCCAAAGCTGGGGCCAACGTCCTGACTTTC.

This clonotype was counted many times. V is TRBV4-2 and J is TRBJ2-7, with TRBD1 matching 7 bases. The ends lost 4 bases at V and 3 bases at J; junction bases unmatched: 6. CDR1 and CDR2 from the germline V gene are LGHNA and YNFKEQ. The CDR3 sequence is 14 residues long. CDR3 region: CASSPRQGGYEQYF. DNA for the CDR3: TGTGCCAGCAGCCCGAGACAGGGCGGCTACGAGCAGTACTTC.

The sample holds a few counts of this clonotype. The chain recombines TRBV11-2 with TRBJ1-4, with D possibly matching TRBD1 (6 bases). Per the germline V gene, CDR1 is SGHAT and CDR2 is FQNNGV. This CDR3 has 15 amino acids. Trimming took 5 bases from V and 7 from J, leaving 17 bases between them. This CDR3 is CASSIGTTVVEKLFF. CDR3 nucleotide sequence: TGTGCCAGCAGCATAGGGACAACGGTCGTTGAAAAACTGTTTTTT.

This clonotype was recorded a few times. V usage is TRBV2 and J usage is TRBJ1-1; D is ambiguous. This CDR3 has 12 residues. The V and J ends lost 4 bases and 3 bases respectively, with 6 bases between them. Germline CDR1 reads SNHLY; CDR2 reads FYNNEI. This CDR3 is CASSGGDTEAFF. For the CDR3, the DNA is TGTGCCAGCAGTGGCGGGGACACTGAAGCTTTCTTT.

The CDR3 reads CASSTDLAGPPYEQYF. The CDR3 region has the DNA TGTGCCAGTAGTACCGATCTAGCGGGACCCCCCTACGAGCAGTACTTC. J is TRBJ2-7 and V is TRBV19; 9 bases map to TRBD2. V was pared by 4 bases and J by 2 bases, with 9 bases of the junction left unmatched. Germline CDR1 reads LNHDA; CDR2 reads SQIVND (reference sequence). This CDR3 comprises 16 residues.